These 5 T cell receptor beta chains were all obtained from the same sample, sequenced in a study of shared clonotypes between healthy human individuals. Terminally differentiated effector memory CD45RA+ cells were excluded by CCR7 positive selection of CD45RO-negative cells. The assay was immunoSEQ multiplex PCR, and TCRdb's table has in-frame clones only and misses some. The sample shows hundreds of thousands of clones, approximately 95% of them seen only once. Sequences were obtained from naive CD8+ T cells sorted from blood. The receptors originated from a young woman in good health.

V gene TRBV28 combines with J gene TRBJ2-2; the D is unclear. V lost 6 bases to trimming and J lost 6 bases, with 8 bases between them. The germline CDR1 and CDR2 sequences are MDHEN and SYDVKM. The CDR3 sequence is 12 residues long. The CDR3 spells CASSLLPGELFF. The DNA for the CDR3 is TGTGCCAGCAGCCTGCTTCCCGGGGAGCTGTTTTTT.

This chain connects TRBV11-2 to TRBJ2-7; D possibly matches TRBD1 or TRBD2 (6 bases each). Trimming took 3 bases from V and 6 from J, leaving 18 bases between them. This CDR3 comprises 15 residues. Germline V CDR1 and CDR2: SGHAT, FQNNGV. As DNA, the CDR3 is TGTGCCAGCAGCTTTTCCCGGGGGCACCTCATCGAGCAGTACTTC. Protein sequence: CASSFSRGHLIEQYF.

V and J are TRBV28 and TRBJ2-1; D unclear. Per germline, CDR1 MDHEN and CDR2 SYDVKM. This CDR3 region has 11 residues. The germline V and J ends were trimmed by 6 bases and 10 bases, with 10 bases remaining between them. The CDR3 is CASRSLGEQFF. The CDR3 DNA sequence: TGTGCCAGCAGATCCCTAGGAGAGCAGTTCTTC.

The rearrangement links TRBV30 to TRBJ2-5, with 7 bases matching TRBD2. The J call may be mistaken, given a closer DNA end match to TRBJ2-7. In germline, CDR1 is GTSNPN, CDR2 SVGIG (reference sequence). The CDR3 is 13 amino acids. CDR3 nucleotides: TGTGCCTGGAGTGGGCTAGCGGCCTACGAGCAGTACTTC. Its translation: CAWSGLAAYEQYF.

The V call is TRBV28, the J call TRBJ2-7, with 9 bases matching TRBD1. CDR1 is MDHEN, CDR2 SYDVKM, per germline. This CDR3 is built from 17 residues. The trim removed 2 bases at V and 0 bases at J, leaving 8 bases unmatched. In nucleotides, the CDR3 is TGTGCCAGCAGTTTAGGGGGACAGGGAGGAATCTCCTACGAGCAGTACTTC. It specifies CASSLGGQGGISYEQYF.